The 17 T cell receptor beta chains reported below all come from one sample, sequenced in a study of monozygotic twins with inflammatory bowel disease. TCRdb re-called the 5' RACE reads; one entry per CDR3 protein, DNA not given. The sample table includes 330,000 or so distinct CDR3 sequences. What was sequenced was blood. The receptors were sampled from a human donor with ulcerative colitis or Crohn's disease, or a healthy co-twin of an affected twin (not recorded which).

The chain's CDR3 is CSARDRENQPQHF. This chain joins TRBV20-1 and TRBJ1-5. This CDR3 is built from 13 residues. Germline V gene data show CDR1 as DFQATT and CDR2 as SNEGSKA (reference sequence).

The chain joins TRBV12-3 or TRBV12-4 to TRBJ2-7; checking the TCRdb D call of TRBD2 is not possible without DNA. The CDR3 runs 13 residues. This CDR3 is CASTRDSSYEQYF.

V gene TRBV5-1 combines with J gene TRBJ2-1; the TCRdb D gene call, TRBD2, has no DNA to confirm it. The V gene's germline CDR1 is SGHRS and CDR2 YFSETQ. CDR3 size: 16 residues. The CDR3 reads CASSPGSGSWGNEQFF.

This chain links TRBV12-3 or TRBV12-4 with TRBJ1-6; without DNA, the TCRdb call of TRBD1 cannot be checked. This CDR3 region has 12 residues. CDR3 region: CASSLQGGPLHF.

The chain carries TRBV18 and TRBJ1-2. Germline CDR1 reads KGHSH; CDR2 reads LQKENI. This CDR3 has 14 amino acids. The CDR3 here is CASSPATEHYGYTF.

V gene TRBV5-1 combines with J gene TRBJ2-3. The CDR3 is 13 amino acids. Per germline, CDR1 SGHRS and CDR2 YFSETQ. CDR3 loop: CASSKEFTDTQYF.

This CDR3 is CASSLPSVTGELFF. V gene TRBV5-1 combines with J gene TRBJ2-2. Germline V gene sequence: CDR1 SGHRS, CDR2 YFSETQ. The CDR3 has 14 residues.

The gene calls are TRBV20-1 and TRBJ2-5; TCRdb's assignment of TRBD1 cannot be checked, as there is no DNA. In germline, CDR1 is DFQATT, CDR2 SNEGSKA (reference sequence). This CDR3 is 12 amino acids long. CDR3 sequence: CSQDRLRETQYF.

The V and J genes are TRBV12-3 or TRBV12-4 and TRBJ2-2; the D call of TRBD2 rests on TCRdb alone, since no DNA is present to check it. The CDR3 totals 15 residues. The CDR3 loop is CASSLAGGRSGELFF.

CDR3 protein: CASSLVAGLAGWEETQYF. The chain carries TRBV11-1 and TRBJ2-5; TCRdb calls TRBD2, which cannot be checked without DNA. Germline CDR1 reads SGHAT; CDR2 reads FQDESV (reference sequence). This CDR3 contains 18 residues.

The gene calls are TRBV27 and TRBJ2-7; the D call of TRBD1 rests on TCRdb alone, since no DNA is present to check it. The germline V gene encodes CDR1 MNHEY and CDR2 SMNVEV (reference sequence). This CDR3 is built from 14 residues. The CDR3 protein is CASPPPTTCYEQYF.

The rearrangement joins TRBV28 to TRBJ2-4; there is no DNA to check the TCRdb D call of TRBD1. CDR3 length: 17 residues. Germline CDR1 MDHEN, CDR2 SYDVKM. This CDR3 is CASSTPGASVAKNIQYF. Full variable domain (remainder filled in from reference TRBV28 and TRBJ2-4): DVKVTQSSRYLVKRTGEKVFLECVQDMDHENMFWYRQDPGLGLRLIYFSYDVKMKEKGDIPEGYSVSREKKERFSLILESASTNQTSMYLCASSTPGASVAKNIQYFGAGTRLSVL.

This chain joins TRBV20-1 and TRBJ2-7. The CDR3 covers 13 residues. From germline, CDR1 is DFQATT and CDR2 SNEGSKA (reference sequence). CDR3 sequence reads: CSALRREPYEQYF.

The rearrangement uses TRBV7-6 and TRBJ1-3; TCRdb gives TRBD1 as the D gene, but with no DNA this cannot be confirmed. CDR3 length: 17 residues. CDR1 is SGHVS and CDR2 is FNYEAQ in the germline V gene. CDR3: CASSSPRTGTGANTIYF.

The V gene is TRBV5-1, the J gene TRBJ2-1; the TCRdb D gene call, TRBD2, has no DNA to confirm it. There are 13 residues in the CDR3. Germline V lookup: CDR1 SGHRS, CDR2 YFSETQ. CDR3 amino acids: CASSPEGYNEQFF. The full variable domain, its missing parts supplied by reference TRBV5-1 and TRBJ2-1, is KAGVTQTPRYLIKTRGQQVTLSCSPISGHRSVSWYQQTPGQGLQFLFEYFSETQRNKGNFPGRFSGRQFSNSRSEMNVSTLELGDSALYLCASSPEGYNEQFFGPGTRLTVL.

The V gene is TRBV5-1, the J gene TRBJ2-1; TCRdb calls TRBD2, which cannot be checked without DNA. Germline V gene data show CDR1 as SGHRS and CDR2 as YFSETQ. The CDR3 extends over 13 amino acids. CDR3 region: CASSPGTSVEQFF.

The chain combines TRBV20-1 with TRBJ1-1. This CDR3 contains 12 residues. The germline V gene encodes CDR1 DFQATT and CDR2 SNEGSKA (reference sequence). The CDR3 region is CSAPDSGTEAFF.